The TCR beta chain described here comes from a study of vaccination effects on CD4 cells after COVID-19. Study results and caveats: Long after vaccination, the clones induced by infection and by vaccine shrank markedly in size.

Sequenced by immunoSEQ multiplex PCR; TCRdb stores in-frame clones only, minus some. The sample includes about 71,000 clones, roughly three quarters of them seen just once. ViraFEST expansion of antigen-specific CD4+ T cells with viral peptide pools preceded sequencing. Once cultured for around 11 days, the cells underwent separation to obtain CD4+ T cells. The vaccine recipients had no prior SARS-CoV-2 infection, with negative nucleocapsid antibodies. Half-medium changes using IL-2 medium occurred on days 3 and 7. Details on this clone: The antigen is not known.

The material was CD4+ T cells from PBMCs cultured with HCoV-OC43 spike peptides, obtained before COVID-19 vaccination. This sample's subset: HCoV-OC43 spike overlapping peptide pool stimulation. This receptor was identified in a human donor who received a COVID-19 vaccine.

In DNA form, the CDR3 reads TGTGCCAGCAGCCCGAGGCCTGGGACGGGGGTGGGTGAGCAGTTCTTC. It is translated as CASSPRPGTGVGEQFF. The chain employs TRBV11-2 and TRBJ2-1, with TRBD2 as a possible D gene (6 bases). The CDR3 loop spans 16 amino acids. CDR1 and CDR2 (germline): SGHAT, FQNNGV. V was pared by 5 bases and J by 9 bases, with 23 bases between.